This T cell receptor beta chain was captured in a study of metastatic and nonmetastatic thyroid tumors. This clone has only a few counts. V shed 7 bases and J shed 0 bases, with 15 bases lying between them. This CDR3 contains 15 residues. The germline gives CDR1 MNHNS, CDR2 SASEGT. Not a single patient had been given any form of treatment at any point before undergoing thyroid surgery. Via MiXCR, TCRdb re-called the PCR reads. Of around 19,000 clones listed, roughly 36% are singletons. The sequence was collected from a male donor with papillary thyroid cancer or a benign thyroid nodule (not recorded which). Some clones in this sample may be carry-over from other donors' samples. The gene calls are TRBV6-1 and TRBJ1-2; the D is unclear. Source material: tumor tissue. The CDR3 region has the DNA TGTGCCAGCACCCCCGGTCCCTTCGCTAACTATGGCTACACCTTC. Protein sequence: CASTPGPFANYGYTF.